What follows are 16 T cell receptor beta chains derived from one specimen sequenced in a study of blood T cell repertoires in COVID-19. Profiled with immunoSEQ multiplex PCR; TCRdb holds only in-frame clones, not every one. The sample yields 75,000 to 100,000 clones, approximately 82% seen once. Sequenced material: peripheral blood. The receptor set was obtained from a human donor in a cohort sampled during active COVID-19.

This chain uses TRBV5-1 with TRBJ1-1, with D perhaps matching TRBD1 (5 bases). The CDR3 spans 15 residues. V lost 3 bases and J 4 bases, leaving 16 bases between the germline ends. Germline CDR1 and CDR2: SGHRS and YFSETQ. CDR3 sequence reads: CASSSTSGLGTEAFF. CDR3 nucleotide sequence: TGCGCCAGCAGCTCTACTTCAGGGTTGGGCACTGAAGCTTTCTTT.

This chain joins TRBV18 and TRBJ1-1, with TRBD1 as a possible D gene (6 bases). V shed 2 bases and J shed 5 bases, with 12 bases lying between them. There are 14 residues in the CDR3. In germline, CDR1 is KGHSH, CDR2 LQKENI. The CDR3 loop is CASSPNTQGTEAFF. CDR3 nucleotides: TGTGCCAGCTCACCAAACACCCAGGGGACTGAAGCTTTCTTT.

Written as DNA, the CDR3 is TGTGCCAGTAGTATAGGACAGAAGTACTACAATGAGCAGTTCTTC. Protein product: CASSIGQKYYNEQFF. V is TRBV19 and J is TRBJ2-1; D possibly corresponds to TRBD1 (5 bases). V was cut by 1 base and J by 3 bases, with 10 bases left in between. The germline gives CDR1 LNHDA, CDR2 SQIVND (reference sequence). The CDR3 consists of 15 residues.

V is TRBV27 and J is TRBJ1-5; a weak D match, TRBD1 (6 bases). The CDR3 sequence is 16 residues long. Germline-derived CDR1 and CDR2 are MNHEY and SMNVEV (reference sequence). The germline V and J ends were trimmed by 4 bases and 0 bases, with 13 bases remaining between them. The CDR3 reads CASSSTGQYSNQPQHF. CDR3 in DNA: TGTGCCAGCAGTTCGACAGGACAGTATAGCAATCAGCCCCAGCATTTT.

The V gene is TRBV24-1, the J gene TRBJ1-2, with TRBD1 identical over 11 bases. Germline CDR1 reads KGHDR; CDR2 reads SFDVKD. The CDR3 is made up of 17 amino acids. The junction had 9 bases not matched to a gene; V was cut back by 5 bases and J by 2 bases. The CDR3: CATSASEGQGGNYGYTF. CDR3 in DNA: TGTGCCACCAGTGCTTCCGAGGGACAGGGGGGAAACTATGGCTACACCTTC.

This clone appeared a single time. The chain carries TRBV7-2 and TRBJ1-1; TRBD1 matches 7 bases. This CDR3 has 13 residues. With 3 bases clipped from V and 6 bases from J, the junction kept 4 bases outside the gene matches. Germline V gives CDR1 SGHTA, CDR2 FQGNSA. CDR3 coding DNA: TGTGCCAGCAGCTTTAAAGGGGGCTCTGAAGCTTTCTTT. It yields the protein CASSFKGGSEAFF.

This chain uses TRBV28 with TRBJ2-7, with D perhaps matching TRBD2 (7 bases). The germline V gene has CDR1 MDHEN and CDR2 SYDVKM. V lost 5 bases and J 6 bases, leaving 20 bases between the germline ends. This CDR3 region has 15 residues. The CDR3 coding sequence is TGTGCCAGCAGTCCAGTGGAGAGGGGGGGCGGCGAGCAGTACTTC. It yields the protein CASSPVERGGGEQYF.

V and J are TRBV18 and TRBJ1-1; a weak D match, TRBD1 (5 bases). Per the germline V gene, CDR1 is KGHSH and CDR2 is LQKENI. With 2 bases removed from V and 7 bases from J, the gap between germline ends came to 8 bases. There are 12 residues in the CDR3. The CDR3 here is CASSPGGDEAFF. In DNA form, the CDR3 reads TGTGCCAGCTCACCAGGGGGGGATGAAGCTTTCTTT. The variable domain in full, with the rest retrieved from reference TRBV18 and TRBJ1-1, is NAGVMQNPRHLVRRRGQEARLRCSPMKGHSHVYWYRQLPEEGLKFMVYLQKENIIDESGMPKERFSAEFPKEGPSILRIQQVVRGDSAAYFCASSPGGDEAFFGQGTRLTVV.

The chain is built from TRBV3-1 (or the pseudogene TRBV3-2) and TRBJ1-3, with 7 nucleotides matching TRBD1. The CDR3 covers 18 residues. The J segment lost 0 bases and the V segment lost 3 bases, leaving 11 bases of the junction unmatched. Germline CDR1 is LGHDT and CDR2 is YNNKEL (reference sequence). This CDR3 is CASSQRGHLPNSGNTIYF. For the CDR3, the DNA is TGTGCCAGCAGCCAGAGGGGGCACCTCCCGAACTCTGGAAACACCATATATTTT.

This clone appeared a single time. J is TRBJ2-7 and V is TRBV28; the match to TRBD2 covers 9 bases. After removal of 6 bases from V and 3 bases from J, the junction contained 12 bases not matched to a gene. CDR1 and CDR2 from the germline V gene are MDHEN and SYDVKM. The CDR3 contains 16 residues. The CDR3: CASRGGGAPFDYEQYF. The CDR3 DNA reads TGTGCCAGCAGAGGCGGGGGGGCCCCATTCGACTACGAGCAGTACTTC.

This chain connects TRBV29-1 to TRBJ1-1; D may be TRBD1 (5 bases). CDR1 SQVTM and CDR2 ANQGSEA come from the germline V gene. Trimming shortened V by 8 bases and J by 4 bases, and 14 bases separated the two germline ends. The CDR3 totals 12 residues. Here the CDR3 reads CSSRGWGTEAFF. In DNA form, the CDR3 reads TGCAGCTCTCGGGGGTGGGGCACTGAAGCTTTCTTT. Full variable domain (rest looked up from reference TRBV29-1 and TRBJ1-1): SAVISQKPSRDICQRGTSLTIQCQVDSQVTMMFWYRQQPGQSLTLIATANQGSEATYESGFVIDKFPISRPNLTFSTLTVSNMSPEDSSIYLCSSRGWGTEAFFGQGTRLTVV.

V usage is TRBV28 and J usage is TRBJ2-1; 7 bases align to TRBD2. V lost 6 bases, J lost 3 bases, and 8 bases stayed unmatched. This CDR3 has 15 amino acids. The germline V gene has CDR1 MDHEN and CDR2 SYDVKM. CDR3 in amino acids: CASSLVRGIYNEQFF. CDR3 DNA: TGTGCCAGCAGCCTGGTGCGGGGGATCTACAATGAGCAGTTCTTC.

Regarding this clone: Other DNA sequences from this sample encode an identical CDR3 as well. V usage is TRBV28 and J usage is TRBJ2-7; 9 bases are a match to TRBD1. The length of the CDR3 is 13 residues. The junction had 2 bases not matched to a gene; V was cut back by 7 bases and J by 1 base. CDR1 MDHEN and CDR2 SYDVKM come from the germline V gene. CDR3 in DNA: TGTGCCAGCAAGGGACAGGGTTCCTACGAGCAGTACTTC. Protein sequence: CASKGQGSYEQYF.

This sequence joins TRBV18 and TRBJ2-5; D is perhaps TRBD2 (6 bases). Trimming shortened V by 3 bases and J by 1 base, and 12 bases separated the two germline ends. CDR1 is KGHSH and CDR2 is LQKENI in the germline V gene. The CDR3 has 15 amino acids. The CDR3 coding sequence is TGTGCCAGCTCACCGCTTGGGACTGTCCAAGAGACCCAGTACTTC. Protein: CASSPLGTVQETQYF.

The V call is TRBV7-6, the J call TRBJ2-3, with TRBD2 matching 8 bases. V dropped 4 bases and J dropped 1; count of bases not matched to a gene: 13. Germline lookup yields CDR1 SGHVS and CDR2 FNYEAQ. The CDR3 totals 18 residues. The CDR3 region has the DNA TGTGCCAGCAGCTCCATTTCGCGACTAGCGCTCGGCACAGATACGCAGTATTTT. Amino acids: CASSSISRLALGTDTQYF.

The V call is TRBV3-1 (or the pseudogene TRBV3-2), the J call TRBJ1-5; unclear D gene. Germline V gene sequence: CDR1 LGHDT, CDR2 YNNKEL (reference sequence). V was trimmed by 4 bases and J by 4 bases, leaving 5 bases between them. The CDR3 loop spans 12 amino acids. CDR3 sequence reads: CASSPGNQPQHF. CDR3 nucleotide sequence: TGTGCCAGCAGCCCGGGAAATCAGCCCCAGCATTTT.